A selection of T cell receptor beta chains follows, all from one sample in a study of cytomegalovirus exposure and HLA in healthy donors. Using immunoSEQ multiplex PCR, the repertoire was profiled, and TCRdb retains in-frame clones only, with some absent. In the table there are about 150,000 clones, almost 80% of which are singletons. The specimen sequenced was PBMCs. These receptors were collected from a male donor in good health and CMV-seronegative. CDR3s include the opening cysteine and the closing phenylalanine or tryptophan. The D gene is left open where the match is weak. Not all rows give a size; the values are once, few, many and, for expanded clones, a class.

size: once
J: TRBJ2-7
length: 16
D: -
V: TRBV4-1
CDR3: CASSQGGAAGAYEQYF
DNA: TGCGCCAGCAGCCAAGGGGGAGCGGCGGGGGCTTACGAGCAGTACTTC

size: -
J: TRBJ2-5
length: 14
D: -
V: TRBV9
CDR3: CASSVEGGREAQYF
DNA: TGTGCCAGCAGCGTAGAGGGGGGCCGGGAGGCCCAGTACTTC

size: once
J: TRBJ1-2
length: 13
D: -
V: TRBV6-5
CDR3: CASSYSGHSGYTF
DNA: TGTGCCAGCAGTTACTCGGGACACTCCGGCTACACCTTC

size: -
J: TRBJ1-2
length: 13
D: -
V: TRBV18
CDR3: CASSPKGARGYTF
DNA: TGTGCCAGCTCACCAAAAGGGGCCCGGGGCTACACCTTC

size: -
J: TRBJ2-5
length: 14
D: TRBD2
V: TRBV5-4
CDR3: CASSFSGSRETQYF
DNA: TGTGCCAGCAGCTTTAGCGGGAGTAGAGAGACCCAGTACTTC

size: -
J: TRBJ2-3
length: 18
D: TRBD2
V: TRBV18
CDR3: CASSPPVWVAGAPGTQYF
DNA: TGTGCCAGCTCACCACCGGTGTGGGTAGCGGGAGCCCCGGGCACGCAGTATTTT

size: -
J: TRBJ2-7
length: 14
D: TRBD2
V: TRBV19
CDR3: CASGGRAPFYEQYF
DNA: TGTGCCAGCGGCGGGAGGGCTCCCTTCTACGAGCAGTACTTC

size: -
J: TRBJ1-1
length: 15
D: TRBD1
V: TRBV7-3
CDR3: CASSLTDRGNTEAFF
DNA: TGTGCCAGCAGCTTAACGGACAGGGGGAACACTGAAGCTTTCTTT

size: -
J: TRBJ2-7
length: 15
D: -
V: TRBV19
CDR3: CASSIDGSGSYEQYF
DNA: TGTGCCAGTAGTATAGATGGGTCCGGGTCCTACGAGCAGTACTTC

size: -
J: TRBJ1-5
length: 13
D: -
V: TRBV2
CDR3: CASGQSRNQPQHF
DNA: TGTGCCAGTGGACAGTCACGCAATCAGCCCCAGCATTTT

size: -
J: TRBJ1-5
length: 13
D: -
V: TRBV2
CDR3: CASIGQSNQPQHF
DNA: TGTGCCAGCATCGGACAGAGCAATCAGCCCCAGCATTTT

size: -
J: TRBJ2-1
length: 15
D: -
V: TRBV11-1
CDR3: CASSLASLAYNEQFF
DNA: TGTGCCAGCAGCTTAGCTAGCCTCGCCTACAATGAGCAGTTCTTC

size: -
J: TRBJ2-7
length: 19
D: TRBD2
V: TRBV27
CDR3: CASSPRGLAGGSVFYEQYF
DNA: TGTGCCAGCAGTCCAAGAGGACTAGCGGGAGGATCAGTCTTCTACGAGCAGTACTTC

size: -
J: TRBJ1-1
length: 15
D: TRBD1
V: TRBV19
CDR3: CASSSPTGVETEAFF
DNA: TGTGCCAGTAGTTCACCGACAGGGGTGGAGACTGAAGCTTTCTTT

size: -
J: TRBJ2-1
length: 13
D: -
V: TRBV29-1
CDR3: CSVEDTGRNEQFF
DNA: TGCAGCGTTGAAGATACCGGGAGAAATGAGCAGTTCTTC

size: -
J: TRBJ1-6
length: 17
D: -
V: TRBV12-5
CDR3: CASGLTPGGPLGSPLHF
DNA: TGTGCTAGTGGTTTGACCCCGGGGGGCCCCCTCGGTTCACCCCTCCACTTT

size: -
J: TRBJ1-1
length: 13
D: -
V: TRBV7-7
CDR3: CASSLFSYTEAFF
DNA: TGTGCCAGCAGCTTATTCAGTTACACTGAAGCTTTCTTT

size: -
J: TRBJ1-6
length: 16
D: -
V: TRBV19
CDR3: CASSITGTLYNSPLHF
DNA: TGTGCCAGTAGTATTACCGGGACTCTCTATAATTCACCCCTCCACTTT

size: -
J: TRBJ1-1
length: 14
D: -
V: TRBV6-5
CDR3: CASSRGRLNTEAFF
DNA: TGTGCCAGCAGTAGGGGCCGATTGAACACTGAAGCTTTCTTT

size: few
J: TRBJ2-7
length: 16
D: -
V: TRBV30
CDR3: CAWSFSSGTWRPEQYF
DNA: TGTGCCTGGAGTTTCTCCTCCGGGACATGGAGGCCCGAGCAGTACTTC

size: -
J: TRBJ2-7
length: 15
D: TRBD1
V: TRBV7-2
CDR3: CASSYTGTGAYEQYF
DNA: TGTGCCAGCAGCTACACCGGGACAGGAGCCTACGAGCAGTACTTC

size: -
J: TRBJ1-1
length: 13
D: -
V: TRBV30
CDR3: CAWRAGTHTEAFF
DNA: TGTGCCTGGAGGGCTGGGACTCACACTGAAGCTTTCTTT

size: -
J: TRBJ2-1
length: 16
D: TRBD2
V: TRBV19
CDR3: CASKITSGPSYNEQFF
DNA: TGTGCCAGTAAAATCACTAGCGGACCCTCCTACAATGAGCAGTTCTTC

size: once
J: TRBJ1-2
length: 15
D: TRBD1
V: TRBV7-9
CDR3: CASSSPGQGDYGYTF
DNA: TGTGCCAGCAGCTCCCCGGGACAGGGGGACTATGGCTACACCTTC

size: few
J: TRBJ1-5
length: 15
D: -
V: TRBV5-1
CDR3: CASSLSAGDGQPQHF
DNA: TGCGCCAGCAGCCTCTCTGCGGGAGATGGTCAGCCCCAGCATTTT

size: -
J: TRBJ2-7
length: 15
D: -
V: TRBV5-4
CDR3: CASSLTGSGSYEQYF
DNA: TGTGCCAGCAGCCTTACAGGGAGTGGATCCTACGAGCAGTACTTC

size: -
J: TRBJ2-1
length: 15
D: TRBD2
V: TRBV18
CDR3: CASSRLAGEYNEQFF
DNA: TGTGCCAGCTCACGACTAGCGGGAGAATACAATGAGCAGTTCTTC

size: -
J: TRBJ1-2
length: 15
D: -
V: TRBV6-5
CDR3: CASGPGGVANYGYTF
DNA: TGTGCCAGCGGCCCGGGGGGGGTAGCTAACTATGGCTACACCTTC

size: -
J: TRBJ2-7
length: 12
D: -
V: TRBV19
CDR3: CASSIGGEEQYF
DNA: TGTGCCAGTAGTATAGGAGGTGAAGAGCAGTACTTC

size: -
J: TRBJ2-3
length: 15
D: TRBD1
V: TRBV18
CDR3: CASSLRQGSTDTQYF
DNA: TGTGCCAGCTCCCTTCGACAGGGGAGCACAGATACGCAGTATTTT

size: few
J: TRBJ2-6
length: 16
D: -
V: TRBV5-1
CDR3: CASSPVPSGGANVLTF
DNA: TGCGCCAGCAGCCCCGTGCCTAGTGGTGGGGCCAACGTCCTGACTTTC

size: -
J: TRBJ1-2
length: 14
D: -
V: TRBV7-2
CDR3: CASTQDDIFPGYTF
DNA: TGTGCCAGCACCCAGGATGACATTTTCCCTGGCTACACCTTC

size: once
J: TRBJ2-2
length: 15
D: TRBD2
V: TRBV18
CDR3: CASSPLAGAAGELFF
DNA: TGTGCCAGCTCACCGCTAGCGGGGGCGGCCGGGGAGCTGTTTTTT

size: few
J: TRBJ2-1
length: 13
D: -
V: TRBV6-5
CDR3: CASRRTGGDEQFF
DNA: TGTGCCAGCAGGCGGACAGGAGGGGATGAGCAGTTCTTC

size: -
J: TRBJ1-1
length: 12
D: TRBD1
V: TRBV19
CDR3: CATRRQGTEAFF
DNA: TGTGCCACAAGGAGACAGGGGACTGAAGCTTTCTTT

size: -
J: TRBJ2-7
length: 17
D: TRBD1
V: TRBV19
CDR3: CASGGTGRSIPGLEQYF
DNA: TGTGCCAGTGGCGGGACAGGTAGATCCATTCCCGGTCTTGAGCAGTACTTC

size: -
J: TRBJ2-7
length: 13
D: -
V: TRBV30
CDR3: CAWSYDSAYEQYF
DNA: TGTGCCTGGAGCTATGACAGCGCCTACGAGCAGTACTTC

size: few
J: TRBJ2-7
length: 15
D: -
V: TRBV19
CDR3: CASSIGSGPPYEQYF
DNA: TGTGCCAGTAGTATTGGTAGCGGTCCTCCCTACGAGCAGTACTTC

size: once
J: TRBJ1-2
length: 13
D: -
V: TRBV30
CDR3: CAWSPLGAYGYTF
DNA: TGTGCCTGGAGTCCCTTGGGGGCGTATGGCTACACCTTC

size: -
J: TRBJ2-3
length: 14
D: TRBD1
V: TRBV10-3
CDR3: CAIRQGAQGGTQYF
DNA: TGTGCCATCAGACAGGGGGCACAGGGGGGTACGCAGTATTTT

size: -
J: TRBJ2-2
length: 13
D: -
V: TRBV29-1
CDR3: CSVDTGWTGELFF
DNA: TGCAGCGTTGATACAGGGTGGACCGGGGAGCTGTTTTTT

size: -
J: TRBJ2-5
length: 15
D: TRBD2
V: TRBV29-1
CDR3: CSVSGEREYGETQYF
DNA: TGCAGCGTCAGTGGGGAGCGGGAGTACGGAGAGACCCAGTACTTC

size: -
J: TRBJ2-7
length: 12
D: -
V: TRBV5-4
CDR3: CASSFERDEQYF
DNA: TGTGCCAGCAGCTTTGAGAGGGACGAGCAGTACTTC

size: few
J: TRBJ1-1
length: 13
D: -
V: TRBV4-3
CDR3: CASSQEYRTEAFF
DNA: TGCGCCAGCAGCCAAGAATACCGGACTGAAGCTTTCTTT

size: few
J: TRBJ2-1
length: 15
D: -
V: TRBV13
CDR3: CASSLRLGAYNEQFF
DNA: TGTGCCAGCAGCTTAAGACTGGGTGCGTACAATGAGCAGTTCTTC

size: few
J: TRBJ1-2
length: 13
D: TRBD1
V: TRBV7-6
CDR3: CASSRGQNYGYTF
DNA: TGTGCCAGCAGCCGGGGACAGAACTATGGCTACACCTTC

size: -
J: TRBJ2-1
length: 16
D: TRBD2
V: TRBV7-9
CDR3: CASSIFGRGRTDEQFF
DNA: TGTGCCAGCTCAATATTCGGGCGGGGGAGGACCGATGAGCAGTTCTTC

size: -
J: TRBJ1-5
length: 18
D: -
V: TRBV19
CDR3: CASRGTYRLPRRNQPQHF
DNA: TGTGCCAGTAGGGGAACATACAGGCTACCACGTCGCAATCAGCCCCAGCATTTT

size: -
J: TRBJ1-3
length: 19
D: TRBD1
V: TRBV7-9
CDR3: CSSSLVRTGSTSSGNTIYF
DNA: TGTTCCAGCAGCTTAGTTAGGACAGGGAGTACATCCTCTGGAAACACCATATATTTT

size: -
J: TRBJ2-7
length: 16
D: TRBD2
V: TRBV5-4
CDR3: CASSLDRLAGVYEQYF
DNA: TGTGCCAGCAGCTTGGATCGCCTAGCGGGAGTCTACGAGCAGTACTTC

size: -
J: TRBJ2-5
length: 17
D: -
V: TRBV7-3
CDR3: CASSPLGGRVGKETQYF
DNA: TGTGCCAGCAGCCCCTTAGGGGGGAGGGTGGGAAAAGAGACCCAGTACTTC

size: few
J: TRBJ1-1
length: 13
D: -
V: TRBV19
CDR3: CASSIKVLTEAFF
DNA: TGTGCCAGTAGTATAAAAGTACTCACTGAAGCTTTCTTT

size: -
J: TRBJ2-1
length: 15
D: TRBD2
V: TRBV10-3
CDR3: CAISAGTSGRDEQFF
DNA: TGTGCCATCAGCGCCGGGACTAGCGGGAGGGATGAGCAGTTCTTC